This T cell receptor (beta chain) was identified in a study of monozygotic twins with cystic fibrosis. In the case of this clone: Its antigen is still unknown.

Some clones are missing from TCRdb's copy, which holds only in-frame ones; the method was immunoSEQ multiplex PCR. The table has more than 25,000 clones, 90% seen once. The CDR3 is made up of 15 amino acids. Per the germline V gene, CDR1 is MGHRA and CDR2 is YSYEKL. The V gene end was trimmed by 0 bases and the J gene end by 8 bases; junction bases not matched to a gene: 8. Study-wide results and limits: Monozygotic CF twin pairs shared significantly more nucleotide-identical clonotypes than unrelated CF individuals did.

The sequenced material came from blood. This clonotype was obtained from a girl aged 2 to 9 with cystic fibrosis. The chain is built from TRBV4-1 and TRBJ2-3; 7 positions agree with TRBD1. The CDR3 spells CASSQEQGVKGTQYF. Here the CDR3 DNA reads TGCGCCAGCAGCCAAGAGCAGGGGGTGAAAGGTACGCAGTATTTT.